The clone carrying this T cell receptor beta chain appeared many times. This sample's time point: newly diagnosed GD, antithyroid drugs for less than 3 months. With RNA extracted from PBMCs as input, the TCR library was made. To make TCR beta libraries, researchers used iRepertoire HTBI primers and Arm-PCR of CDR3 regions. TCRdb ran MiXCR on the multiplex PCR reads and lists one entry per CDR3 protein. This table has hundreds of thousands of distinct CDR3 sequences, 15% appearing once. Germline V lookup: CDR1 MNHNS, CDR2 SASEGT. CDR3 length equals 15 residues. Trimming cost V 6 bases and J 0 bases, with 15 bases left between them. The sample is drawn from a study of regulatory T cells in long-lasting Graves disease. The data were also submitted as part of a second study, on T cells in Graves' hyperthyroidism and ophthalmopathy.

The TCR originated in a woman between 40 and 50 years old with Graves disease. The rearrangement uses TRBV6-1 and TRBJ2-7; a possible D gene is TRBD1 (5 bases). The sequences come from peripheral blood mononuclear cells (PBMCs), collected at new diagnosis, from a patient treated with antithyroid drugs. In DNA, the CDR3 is TGTGCCAGCAGCGGTGACAGTATAGGCTCCTACGAGCAGTACTTC. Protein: CASSGDSIGSYEQYF.